The source of this TCR beta chain is a study of long-term antiretroviral therapy in people with HIV (dated 2022 in TCRdb). For the wider study: The earliest samples were collected approximately a decade before the 2015 WHO recommendation for immediate ART, a period when ART was typically delayed until CD4 counts fell. Whether ART initiation and durable HIV suppression were associated with changes in peripheral blood TRB repertoire composition and diversity was tested in a retrospective serial study. No cross-contamination during QIAcube processing turned up in test extractions that ran a monoclonal T-cell line alongside about 35 polyclonal samples. Among the 30 to 35 participants with HIV, about 11 were female. A total of around 190 cryopreserved PBMC samples came from a few dozen adults with confirmed HIV infection and were collected serially over a mean of roughly 6 years (range 1-12).

The immunoSEQ hsTCRB v3.0 assay was used at survey level resolution for TRB variable region sequencing. The target sequencing depth for TRB was 40,000-50,000 T-cell genomes per sample. An Illumina MiSeq with a v3 150-cycle kit was used to sequence the pooled TRB libraries. On the authors' methods: Repertoire analysis was performed in R inside a reproducible Nextflow workflow that covered QC, data transformation and analysis. LymphoSeq2, an R package for exploring AIRR-Seq data, was used to implement the custom analyses. A few samples yielding fewer than 5000 total TRB sequences were excluded, leaving more than 150 analyzed HIV repertoires. Of the roughly 190 retained HIV repertoires, roughly 61 were collected before and 129 after ART initiation. Each repertoire was downsampled to 5000 TRB nucleotide sequences, and summary statistics were averaged across 100 downsampling iterations. The analysis kept only TRB sequences whose CDR3 regions were at least seven amino acids long. A Shannon entropy-derived clonality score and the Gini coefficient were used to measure diversity. Repertoire networks linked the top 5000 CDR3 amino acid sequences whenever two sequences differed by an edit distance of one. Antigen specificity groups and MHC restriction were predicted for TRB CDR3 amino acid sequences with GLIPH2. To flag known associations with CMV, EBV, HIV or tissue antigens, CDR3 amino acid sequences were compared against VDJdb and McPAS-TCR. Pre-ART, post-ART and control groups were compared with Wilcoxon signed-rank tests and Holm-Bonferroni correction. Drawn from immuneACCESS, this table holds only the in-frame rearrangements with V and J called that TCRdb kept. Clones are partly lost; checked studies trace under half to an unresolved V gene and leave the rest unexplained. V and J calls and clone size are those listed in that table; D and trimming were worked out from the DNA. The sample includes about 17,000 clones, with 81% observed a single time. Together, the top ten hold 8% to 10% of the sample.

The V and J ends are trimmed by 0 bases and 4 bases, leaving 7 bases between them. Counted from cysteine to phenylalanine, this CDR3 has 13 amino acids. The retained sequence is limited to the CDR3, 39 bases, with the frame set at the first base. CDR1 KGHSH and CDR2 LQKENI are derived from the germline V gene. Worth noting for this clone: Its specific antigen is unknown. No quality values exist for individual bases; no much larger clone is one base distant.

Beyond this particular receptor, the publication reports: Inferences about post-ART repertoire changes are limited because no data were available on ART adherence, viral resistance or therapy changes. The samples span the years 2004 to 2017, and the ART regimens used may be less effective than current regimens. Starting ART was linked to a significant rise in TRB diversity, yet even after long-term ART the diversity remained significantly lower than in transplant donor controls. Limited PBMC availability meant only the TCR beta chain was sequenced, without alpha chain pairing. HIV repertoires had narrower CDR3 length ranges than controls, and the network structure suggested an antigen-experienced repertoire that shifted only slightly toward naive after ART. Unsorted PBMC were profiled instead of sorted CD4+ and CD8+ T cells because pre-ART samples had limited cell numbers. At every time point, the repertoire was dominated by expanded TRB clones first identified before ART initiation, although this dominance fluctuated and, in many PLHIV, declined after ART.

To be included, a participant needed at least one PBMC sample from before ART initiation plus at least two post-ART samples. All participants with HIV were treated in the United States of America. Before DNA extraction, cryopreserved samples of about 0.9-11 million PBMC were thawed and washed. At the time of the earliest PBMC sample, participants with HIV were aged between about 20 and 60 years. PBMC samples were contributed by each participant from 1-4 timepoints before ART initiation and 2-8 timepoints after ART initiation, with a median of 7 samples. Serial HIV viral load, CD4+ T-cell count, ART history and demographic data were obtained for every participant. Genomic DNA was extracted from unsorted PBMC with a Qiagen kit on a QIAcube, processed in batches of 12 samples.

This material consisted of unsorted PBMCs, taken 0.3 years before starting antiretroviral therapy. Here the chain combines TRBV18 and TRBJ2-7, with the D gene call left open. This TCR derives from a man aged 45-65 years with HIV. The CDR3: CASSPPLGYEQYF. In nucleotides, the sequence is TGTGCCAGCTCACCACCTTTGGGTTACGAGCAGTACTTC.